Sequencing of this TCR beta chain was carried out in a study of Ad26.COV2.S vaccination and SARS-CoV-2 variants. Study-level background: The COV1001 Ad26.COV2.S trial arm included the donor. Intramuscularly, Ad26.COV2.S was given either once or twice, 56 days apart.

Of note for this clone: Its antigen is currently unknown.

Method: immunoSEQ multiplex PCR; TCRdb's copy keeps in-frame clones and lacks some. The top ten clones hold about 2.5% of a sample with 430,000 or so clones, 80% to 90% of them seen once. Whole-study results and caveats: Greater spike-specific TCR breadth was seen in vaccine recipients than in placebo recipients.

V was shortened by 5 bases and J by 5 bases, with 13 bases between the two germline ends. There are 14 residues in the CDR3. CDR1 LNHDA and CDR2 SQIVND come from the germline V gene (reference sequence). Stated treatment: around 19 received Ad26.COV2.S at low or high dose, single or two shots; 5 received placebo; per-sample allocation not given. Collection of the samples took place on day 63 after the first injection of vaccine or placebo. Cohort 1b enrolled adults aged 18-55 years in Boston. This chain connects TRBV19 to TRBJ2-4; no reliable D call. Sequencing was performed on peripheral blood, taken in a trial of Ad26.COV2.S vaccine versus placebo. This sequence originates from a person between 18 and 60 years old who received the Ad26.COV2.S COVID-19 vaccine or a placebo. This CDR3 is CASSPRPGQNIQYF. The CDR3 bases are TGTGCCAGTAGTCCCCGGCCCGGACAAAACATTCAGTACTTC.